These 19 T cell receptor beta chains share one sample of origin, sequenced in a study of T-cell reconstitution after alpha-beta-depleted transplantation in children. The authors prepared the TCRbeta library with unique molecular identifiers. TCRdb fed the PCR reads into MiXCR, producing one record per CDR3 protein. Here the sample spans about 540,000 distinct CDR3 sequences, about 17% being singletons. Sequenced material: PBMCs from the stem cell graft donor, taken from the stem cell graft. The origin of the receptors is a human donor who donated a stem cell graft to a child with acute lymphoblastic leukemia.

The V call is TRBV12-3 or TRBV12-4, the J call TRBJ2-5, with D hard to call. Trimming cost V 3 bases and J 1 base, with 6 bases left between them. This CDR3 comprises 13 residues. The CDR3: CASSFAIQETQYF. The CDR3 DNA is TGTGCCAGCAGTTTTGCCATCCAAGAGACCCAGTACTTC.

This clonotype was picked up a small number of times. The V call is TRBV30, the J call TRBJ2-2, with D possibly being TRBD1 or TRBD2 (7 bases each). Trimming cost V 2 bases and J 5 bases, with 12 bases left between them. CDR1 is GTSNPN and CDR2 is SVGIG in the germline V gene (reference sequence). The CDR3 totals 14 residues. CDR3 in DNA: TGTGCCTGGAGTAGACAGGGAGGGACCGGGGAGCTGTTTTTT. Amino acid sequence: CAWSRQGGTGELFF.

This clonotype was observed at least ten times. The rearrangement uses TRBV27 and TRBJ2-1; D remains ambiguous. Germline V gene lookup returns CDR1 MNHEY and CDR2 SMNVEV (reference sequence). V was clipped by 0 bases and J by 9 bases, with 3 bases between them. The CDR3 contains 11 residues. CDR3 sequence: CASSLSSEQFF. CDR3 nucleotides: TGTGCCAGCAGTTTATCTAGTGAGCAGTTCTTC.

The rearrangement uses TRBV5-1 and TRBJ2-7; D is perhaps TRBD2 (5 bases). This CDR3 is built from 15 residues. Deletions cut 0 bases from V and 9 bases from J, with 19 bases between. Germline CDR1 reads SGHRS; CDR2 reads YFSETQ. In DNA form, the CDR3 reads TGCGCCAGCAGCTTGGGTCAGGATTTAGGACTCGGGCAGTACTTC. Its protein product is CASSLGQDLGLGQYF.

J is TRBJ1-4 and V is TRBV7-8; D is undetermined. The CDR3 length is 14 residues. The V and J ends lost 0 bases and 8 bases respectively, with 10 bases between them. Germline loops: CDR1 SGHVS, CDR2 FQNEAQ. The CDR3 sequence: CASSLAETHEKLFF. The DNA of the CDR3 is TGTGCCAGCAGCTTAGCGGAGACCCACGAAAAACTGTTTTTT.

This clonotype was found once. The rearrangement uses TRBV2 and TRBJ2-1; D perhaps matches TRBD1 (6 bases). V lost 4 bases and J 4 bases, leaving 17 bases between the germline ends. This CDR3 has 16 residues. CDR1 and CDR2 (germline): SNHLY, FYNNEI. The CDR3 sequence: CASSVADRPGYNEQFF. The CDR3 DNA is TGTGCCAGCAGTGTTGCCGACAGGCCCGGGTACAATGAGCAGTTCTTC.

V and J are TRBV19 and TRBJ1-5; weak D call: TRBD1 (6 bases). The CDR3 covers 14 residues. From germline, CDR1 is LNHDA and CDR2 SQIVND (reference sequence). Trimming shortened V by 4 bases and J by 3 bases, and 10 bases separated the two germline ends. CDR3 in amino acids: CASSTGQFNQPQHF. The DNA of the CDR3 is TGTGCCAGTAGTACAGGACAGTTCAATCAGCCCCAGCATTTT.

The V and J genes are TRBV12-3 or TRBV12-4 and TRBJ1-3; 9 bases match TRBD1. This CDR3 contains 15 residues. The trim removed 6 bases at V and 0 bases at J, leaving 3 bases unmatched. The CDR3 protein is CASRGQGNSGNTIYF. The CDR3 bases are TGTGCCAGCAGGGGACAGGGAAACTCTGGAAACACCATATATTTT.

The chain links TRBV2 to TRBJ1-1; TRBD1 might be the D (5 bases). With 9 bases removed from V and 1 base from J, the gap between germline ends came to 12 bases. The CDR3 loop spans 13 amino acids. The germline V gene has CDR1 SNHLY and CDR2 FYNNEI. CDR3: CARGGGRNTEAFF. In DNA, the CDR3 is TGTGCCAGAGGTGGGGGTAGGAACACTGAAGCTTTCTTT.

This rearrangement joins TRBV6-5 to TRBJ2-2; D gene unclear. The V end was cut by 2 bases, the J end by 8 bases, with 9 bases between. Germline V gene data show CDR1 as MNHEY and CDR2 as SVGAGI. CDR3 length: 13 residues. The CDR3 loop is CASSYGMRGELFF. CDR3 coding DNA: TGTGCCAGCAGTTACGGGATGAGAGGGGAGCTGTTTTTT.

This clonotype was recorded a few times. The chain is built from TRBV14 and TRBJ1-4, with a weak D call TRBD1 (5 bases). Trimming left V 0 bases short and J 0 bases short, with 14 bases between. The CDR3 loop spans 18 amino acids. Germline CDR1 SGHDN, CDR2 FVKESK. CDR3 region: CASSQDWQGETTNEKLFF. The CDR3 nucleotides are TGTGCCAGCAGCCAAGATTGGCAGGGTGAAACAACTAATGAAAAACTGTTTTTT.

This clonotype was detected a few times. J is TRBJ2-7 and V is TRBV3-1; the D is unclear. Trimming cost V 1 base and J 3 bases, with 16 bases left between them. CDR1 LGHDT and CDR2 YNNKEL come from the germline V gene (reference sequence). The CDR3 is 16 residues long. The CDR3 nucleotides are TGTGCCAGCAGCCAAGTAGGAGTCTTGAAAGGCTACGAGCAGTACTTC. Translation gives CASSQVGVLKGYEQYF.

V and J are TRBV13 and TRBJ1-1; maybe TRBD1 (5 bases). CDR3 length equals 16 residues. Deletions cut 1 base from V and 0 bases from J, with 12 bases between. CDR1 PRHDT and CDR2 FYEKMQ come from the germline V gene (reference sequence). CDR3 protein: CASSLAVAGMNTEAFF. CDR3 nucleotide sequence: TGTGCCAGCAGCTTAGCTGTAGCAGGGATGAACACTGAAGCTTTCTTT. The full variable domain, its missing parts supplied by reference TRBV13 and TRBJ1-1, is AAGVIQSPRHLIKEKRETATLKCYPIPRHDTVYWYQQGPGQDPQFLISFYEKMQSDKGSIPDRFSAQQFSDYHSELNMSSLELGDSALYFCASSLAVAGMNTEAFFGQGTRLTVV.

CDR3: CASRDRMNTEAFF. The CDR3 region has the DNA TGTGCCAGCAGGGACCGTATGAACACTGAAGCTTTCTTT. V and J are TRBV6-6 and TRBJ1-1; D uncertain. CDR1 and CDR2 (germline): MNHNY, SVGAGI (reference sequence). V lost 6 bases and J lost 0, with 8 bases in between. The CDR3 totals 13 residues.

This chain links TRBV11-2 with TRBJ1-5, with D possibly matching TRBD1 (6 bases). The CDR3 loop spans 14 amino acids. V was pared by 0 bases and J by 7 bases, with 10 bases between. The germline V gene has CDR1 SGHAT and CDR2 FQNNGV. As DNA, the CDR3 is TGTGCCAGCAGCTTAGAGGCAGGGGACCAGCCCCAGCATTTT. Its protein is CASSLEAGDQPQHF.

This clonotype was seen a handful of times. The genes are TRBV6-5 and TRBJ2-7, with TRBD2 matching 9 bases. Germline V CDR1 and CDR2: MNHEY, SVGAGI. This CDR3 is built from 15 residues. The V gene end was trimmed by 3 bases and the J gene end by 4 bases; junction bases not matched to a gene: 7. The CDR3 nucleotides read TGTGCCAGCAGTTATGGGAGCGGGAGGCAGTACGAGCAGTACTTC. Translating gives CASSYGSGRQYEQYF.

Ten or more counts support this clonotype. The genes are TRBV5-1 and TRBJ2-2, with 8 bases aligning to TRBD1. Trimming removed 3 bases from V and 1 base from J; junction bases left unmatched: 5. The V gene's germline CDR1 is SGHRS and CDR2 YFSETQ. This CDR3 comprises 16 residues. The CDR3 coding sequence is TGCGCCAGCAGCTGGGCGGACAGGGTGAACACCGGGGAGCTGTTTTTT. Amino acid sequence: CASSWADRVNTGELFF.

This chain joins TRBV12-3 or TRBV12-4 and TRBJ1-1, with 7 bases identical to TRBD1. This CDR3 region has 13 residues. V shed 5 bases, J shed 7 bases, and the junction held 7 bases outside the gene matches. The CDR3 bases are TGTGCCAGCAGTCCGACAGGGCCCCTTGAAGCTTTCTTT. This encodes CASSPTGPLEAFF.

The CDR3 bases are TGTGCCAGCAGCCAAGAGGAACGGGGAAAAATCTACGAGCAGTACTTC. This codes for CASSQEERGKIYEQYF. The chain employs TRBV3-1 and TRBJ2-7; perhaps TRBD2 as D (5 bases). This CDR3 has 16 amino acids. The V end was cut by 0 bases, the J end by 3 bases, with 15 bases between. Germline-derived CDR1 and CDR2 are LGHDT and YNNKEL (reference sequence).